This entry describes one T cell receptor beta chain. The data were taken from a study of blood T cell repertoires in COVID-19. Study information: Samples of COVID-19 (acute and convalescent) were obtained from the United States, Italy and Spain.

The germline V gene has CDR1 LGHDT and CDR2 YNNKEL (reference sequence). The junction had 6 bases not matched to a gene; V was cut back by 4 bases and J by 1 base. This CDR3 has 17 residues. Original data processing: The authors estimated nucleated cell counts from reference gene primer amplification. The table came from immunoSEQ multiplex PCR; TCRdb's copy has only in-frame clones and leaves some out. V and J calls and clone size come straight from that table; D and trimming were deduced from the DNA. The table lists roughly 97,000 clones, around 87% of them singletons. The receptor's source is a human donor in a cohort sampled during active COVID-19. The genes are TRBV3-1 (or the pseudogene TRBV3-2) and TRBJ2-3; TRBD2 agrees at 12 bases. Input material: peripheral blood. This chain's CDR3 is CASSLGLAGSGTDTQYF. CDR3 sequence (DNA): TGTGCCAGCAGCCTGGGACTAGCGGGCTCGGGCACAGATACGCAGTATTTT.